This T cell receptor (beta chain) comes out of a study of STAT3 mutations in large granular lymphocyte leukemia. Overall study results and limits: In T-cell large granular lymphocyte leukemia, about half of patients showed multiple immunodominant subclonotypes. After therapy, about 35% of the 18 patients switched clonotypes, all new clones STAT3 wild type.

In germline, CDR1 is SGHVS, CDR2 FNYEAQ. Trimming cost V 1 base and J 0 bases, with 7 bases left between them. The CDR3 loop spans 15 amino acids. The count of this clone is one. Its antigen is not identified. Using immunoSEQ multiplex PCR, the repertoire was profiled, and TCRdb retains in-frame clones only, with some absent. The repertoire consists of some 30,000 clones, with around 80% occurring once and the leading ten covering about 32%. The material sequenced was peripheral blood mononuclear cells. The source is a woman aged 50 to 65 with T-cell large granular lymphocyte leukemia. Some clones in this sample may be carry-over from other donors' samples. V usage is TRBV7-6 and J usage is TRBJ2-1; no clear D gene. Written as DNA, the CDR3 is TGTGCCAGCAGCTTAGACCGGAGCTCCTACAATGAGCAGTTCTTC. This codes for CASSLDRSSYNEQFF.